The 23 T cell receptor beta chains below all came from one sample that was sequenced in a study of T-cell memory formation after mild COVID-19. TCRdb re-analysed the 5' RACE reads in MiXCR, keeping a single row per CDR3 protein. Seen here are approximately 260,000 distinct CDR3 sequences, under 20% observed once, and the top ten hold about a fifth. Sequencing used PBMCs or a T cell subset sorted from them (not recorded which). These TCRs come from a man younger than 35 who had mild COVID-19 (a few samples of this study predate the infection). Cell type and time point are not known.

The chain employs TRBV6-5 and TRBJ1-1, with D possibly matching TRBD1 (6 bases). Germline V gives CDR1 MNHEY, CDR2 SVGAGI. CDR3 length equals 13 residues. Trimming removed 7 bases from V and 5 bases from J, with 14 bases in between. CDR3 DNA sequence: TGTGCCAGCAATTTTCAGGGGAGAACTGAAGCTTTCTTT. Translating it yields CASNFQGRTEAFF.

This rearrangement joins TRBV7-9 to TRBJ2-7; 11 bases match TRBD1. This CDR3 is 16 amino acids long. V shed 5 bases and J 2 bases; nucleotides not matched to a gene: 8. Germline lookup yields CDR1 SEHNR and CDR2 FQNEAQ (reference sequence). The CDR3 loop reads CASSRGQGAAPYEQYF. In DNA form, the CDR3 reads TGTGCCAGCAGCCGCGGACAGGGGGCGGCCCCCTACGAGCAGTACTTC.

V and J are TRBV28 and TRBJ1-4, with D maybe TRBD1 (6 bases). Germline CDR1 and CDR2: MDHEN and SYDVKM. Trimming shortened V by 5 bases and J by 4 bases, and 11 bases separated the two germline ends. The CDR3 extends over 14 amino acids. The DNA of the CDR3 is TGTGCCAGCAGTGCCGGGACAAGTAATGAAAAACTGTTTTTT. Translated: CASSAGTSNEKLFF.

This clonotype was found many times. The genes are TRBV7-6 and TRBJ1-5; a possible D gene is TRBD1 (5 bases). Deletions cut 5 bases from V and 5 bases from J, with 10 bases between. CDR1 and CDR2 from the germline V gene are SGHVS and FNYEAQ. This CDR3 comprises 13 residues. The CDR3 region is CASSPRGDQPQHF. The CDR3 DNA is TGTGCCAGCAGCCCGCGGGGCGATCAGCCCCAGCATTTT.

This clonotype came up a few times. The chain has TRBV27 and TRBJ1-6; D remains ambiguous. This CDR3 is 14 amino acids long. The germline V gene has CDR1 MNHEY and CDR2 SMNVEV (reference sequence). Trimming pared 3 bases from V and 7 bases from J, leaving 10 bases between. The chain's CDR3 is CASSFMILNSPLHF. CDR3 bases: TGTGCCAGCAGTTTCATGATCTTAAATTCACCCCTCCACTTT.

This clonotype has a handful of counts. CDR3 protein: CASSSYGGAWEQYF. For the CDR3, the DNA is TGCGCCAGCAGCTCCTACGGGGGGGCCTGGGAGCAGTACTTC. The rearrangement uses TRBV5-1 and TRBJ2-7, with 8 bases identical to TRBD2. Trimming removed 3 bases from V and 7 bases from J; junction bases left unmatched: 9. Germline lookup yields CDR1 SGHRS and CDR2 YFSETQ. The CDR3 length is 14 residues.

Many counts were recorded for this clonotype. V and J are TRBV6-4 and TRBJ2-3, with TRBD2 identical over 10 bases. After removal of 2 bases from V and 4 bases from J, the junction contained 3 bases not matched to a gene. Germline-derived CDR1 and CDR2 are MRHNA and SNTAGT. The CDR3 spans 15 residues. Here the CDR3 reads CASSDGSGGSDTQYF. CDR3 nucleotides: TGTGCCAGCAGTGACGGTAGCGGGGGGTCAGATACGCAGTATTTT.

The sample holds a few counts of this clonotype. This chain connects TRBV5-4 to TRBJ1-1; no reliable D call. The CDR3 totals 15 residues. Germline loops: CDR1 SGHNT, CDR2 YYREEE (reference sequence). Trimming took 0 bases from V and 0 from J, leaving 9 bases between them. CDR3 sequence (DNA): TGTGCCAGCAGCTTGGCTAGTCAGATGAACACTGAAGCTTTCTTT. Translating it yields CASSLASQMNTEAFF.

The chain employs TRBV15 and TRBJ1-2, with D possibly TRBD1 on 6 matching bases. V dropped 1 base and J dropped 9 bases, with 15 bases sitting between them. CDR1 is LNHNV and CDR2 is YYDKDF in the germline V gene (reference sequence). The CDR3 consists of 14 residues. The CDR3 region has the DNA TGTGCCACCAGCAGAGCAGGGGTAGAAGTCCGCTACACCTTC. This gives the protein CATSRAGVEVRYTF. The whole variable domain, remainder taken from reference TRBV15 and TRBJ1-2, is DAMVIQNPRYQVTQFGKPVTLSCSQTLNHNVMYWYQQKSSQAPKLLFHYYDKDFNNEADTPDNFQSRRPNTSFCFLDIRSPGLGDTAMYLCATSRAGVEVRYTFGSGTRLTVV.

The gene calls are TRBV11-1 and TRBJ2-7, with D possibly being TRBD1 (5 bases). Trimming took 2 bases from V and 4 from J, leaving 9 bases between them. The CDR3 contains 13 residues. From germline, CDR1 is SGHAT and CDR2 FQDESV (reference sequence). This CDR3 reads CASSLPQGYEQYF. CDR3 nucleotide sequence: TGTGCCAGCAGCTTACCGCAGGGATACGAGCAGTACTTC.

V usage is TRBV6-5 and J usage is TRBJ2-5; D is uncertain. V was trimmed by 7 bases and J by 5 bases, leaving 14 bases between them. Per germline, CDR1 MNHEY and CDR2 SVGAGI. This CDR3 has 13 residues. The CDR3: CASTLAGTETQYF. The CDR3, as DNA: TGTGCCAGCACCCTCGCCGGTACTGAGACCCAGTACTTC.

This clonotype appeared a few times. V gene TRBV6-5 combines with J gene TRBJ2-3; D uncertain. Looked up from germline, CDR1 is MNHEY and CDR2 is SVGAGI. V was clipped by 7 bases and J by 1 base, with 9 bases between them. CDR3 length equals 13 residues. The CDR3 is CASTPLGTDTQYF. The CDR3 coding sequence is TGTGCCAGCACGCCTTTGGGCACAGATACGCAGTATTTT.

The chain uses TRBV5-5 and TRBJ1-2; 7 nucleotides line up with TRBD1. The germline gives CDR1 SGHKS, CDR2 YYEKEE (reference sequence). The CDR3 contains 14 residues. Trimming took 4 bases from V and 3 from J; bases not matched to a gene: 6. In nucleotides, the CDR3 is TGTGCCAGCAGCGGAAGGACAGGCTACTATGGCTACACCTTC. It yields the protein CASSGRTGYYGYTF.

This chain uses TRBV7-9 with TRBJ1-1, with no clear D. V lost 5 bases and J 1 base, leaving 11 bases between the germline ends. Per germline, CDR1 SEHNR and CDR2 FQNEAQ (reference sequence). CDR3 length: 14 amino acids. As DNA, the CDR3 is TGTGCCAGCAGCCACCCCTATGGGAACACTGAAGCTTTCTTT. Residues: CASSHPYGNTEAFF.

The chain combines TRBV20-1 with TRBJ1-2; D remains ambiguous. This CDR3 comprises 12 residues. V was clipped by 5 bases and J by 2 bases, with 9 bases between them. Germline values: CDR1 DFQATT, CDR2 SNEGSKA (reference sequence). The DNA of the CDR3 is TGCAGTGCTGGGCTGGGCAACTATGGCTACACCTTC. Translation: CSAGLGNYGYTF.

A single count supports this clonotype. The genes are TRBV7-3 and TRBJ1-2, with D unresolved. Trimming left V 2 bases short and J 4 bases short, with 8 bases between. Germline values: CDR1 SGHTA, CDR2 FQGTGA. The CDR3 contains 13 residues. CDR3 sequence: CASSLELGYGYTF. In nucleotides, the CDR3 is TGTGCCAGCAGCTTAGAGTTAGGCTATGGCTACACCTTC.

This clonotype was seen many times. The chain couples TRBV11-2 to TRBJ2-5; tentatively, D is TRBD1 (6 bases). Trimming took 0 bases from V and 5 from J, leaving 13 bases between them. This CDR3 is 15 amino acids long. Germline V gene data show CDR1 as SGHAT and CDR2 as FQNNGV. The CDR3 nucleotides are TGTGCCAGCAGCTTAGATCACAGGGCGCACGAGACCCAGTACTTC. As protein: CASSLDHRAHETQYF.

This clonotype was detected a few times. The V and J genes are TRBV7-2 and TRBJ2-7, with 9 positions matching TRBD1. The CDR3 is 13 amino acids. CDR1 is SGHTA and CDR2 is FQGNSA in the germline V gene. V lost 3 bases, J lost 7 bases, and 4 bases stayed unmatched. CDR3 DNA: TGTGCCAGCAGCTTGGGGACAGGGCGAGAGCAGTACGTC. This translates into CASSLGTGREQYV.

Only a few counts were recorded for this clonotype. V gene TRBV5-5 combines with J gene TRBJ2-3; D is ambiguous. The CDR3 runs to 14 residues. Trimming stripped 2 bases from V and 0 bases from J, with 7 bases between. Germline V CDR1 and CDR2: SGHKS, YYEKEE (reference sequence). CDR3 sequence (DNA): TGTGCCAGCAGCTTACTCCATAGCACAGATACGCAGTATTTT. Translation: CASSLLHSTDTQYF. The entire variable domain, with the rest obtained from reference TRBV5-5 and TRBJ2-3, is as follows: DAGVTQSPTHLIKTRGQQVTLRCSPISGHKSVSWYQQVLGQGPQFIFQYYEKEERGRGNFPDRFSARQFPNYSSELNVNALLLGDSALYLCASSLLHSTDTQYFGPGTRLTVL.

This clonotype was found many times. V gene TRBV4-1 combines with J gene TRBJ1-5; D uncertain. The germline gives CDR1 MGHRA, CDR2 YSYEKL. V shed 0 bases and J shed 0 bases, with 6 bases lying between them. The CDR3 is 15 residues long. The CDR3 DNA reads as TGCGCCAGCAGCCAAGAACAGTTTAGCAATCAGCCCCAGCATTTT. It yields the protein CASSQEQFSNQPQHF.

This chain links TRBV10-3 with TRBJ2-4; D might be TRBD2 (5 bases). V gave up 2 bases and J gave up 9 bases, with 14 bases separating them. Looked up from germline, CDR1 is ENHRY and CDR2 is SYGVKD. CDR3 length: 14 residues. DNA of the CDR3: TGTGCCATCAGTGAGCCGACGGGGTTCGGCATTCAGTACTTC. Amino acids: CAISEPTGFGIQYF.

The V call is TRBV7-3, the J call TRBJ2-5, with D possibly being TRBD2 (6 bases). This CDR3 spans 15 amino acids. CDR1 and CDR2 (germline): SGHTA, FQGTGA. Deletions cut 0 bases from V and 4 bases from J, with 12 bases between. As DNA, the CDR3 is TGTGCCAGCAGCTTAACGTTCGGGGGTGCAGAGACCCAGTACTTC. Protein: CASSLTFGGAETQYF.

Only a few counts were recorded for this clonotype. The chain uses TRBV4-1 and TRBJ2-7; no clear D. This CDR3 is 14 amino acids long. Trimming left V 0 bases short and J 3 bases short, with 9 bases between. Germline V gives CDR1 MGHRA, CDR2 YSYEKL. DNA of the CDR3: TGCGCCAGCAGCCAAGAAAACGGTGACTACGAGCAGTACGTC. It is translated as CASSQENGDYEQYV.